This T cell receptor (beta chain) was sequenced for a study of cytomegalovirus exposure and HLA in healthy donors (TCRdb year 2017). About the investigation overall: An earlier analysis of roughly 610 of the donors reported 276 Gb of sequence data and 117 million unique TCR beta sequences obtained from 180 million or so T cells. An early release that covered about 640 HLA-typed donors contained around 330 gigabases of sequencing data and tens of millions of unique TCR sequences. Several DR-DQ haplotypes were handled as single units for association and clustering because linkage in the cohort was strong. The study combined high-throughput TCR immunosequencing, statistical association of individual TCRs with disease status, and machine learning to predict cytomegalovirus infection status. In an earlier analysis of around 540 of the donors, high-throughput TCR beta sequencing was used to judge whether each TCR beta V gene segment behaved as functional or pseudogenic. In a later genetic analysis, genome-wide SNP genotypes for about 60% of the 666 donors were used, and that subset was treated as a discovery cohort. The number of typed donors differed by locus: roughly 629-640 for A, B, C, DRB1 and DQB1; some 540 for DQA1; 606 for DPA1; and some 430 for DPB1. Donor age, sex, ethnicity and CMV serostatus were compiled alongside the repertoire data. The study used immunosequencing to profile the T cell repertoires of approximately 650 subjects and linked those repertoires to cytomegalovirus serostatus. Besides the first cohort of 666 subjects, a separate validation cohort made up of roughly 120 different subjects was used. Of the approximately 400 genotyped donors, roughly 80% fell in the genetic ancestry cluster associated with self-reported Caucasian donors. The study aimed to test whether cataloging public T cell receptors could reveal signatures of past pathogen exposure. All discovery cohort repertoires had been generated on a single sequencing platform. The later analysis used no new phenotypic data to find candidate immune exposures, relying instead on TCR beta sequences and their occurrence across donors. In a later analysis, previously published TCR beta repertoires from 600 to 850 donors were re-analyzed and high-resolution HLA genotyping was added so that TCR occurrence patterns could be studied. HLA typing covered class I and class II loci at four-digit resolution. Across about 380 genotyped donors of the cohort, an average of about 240,000 unique TCR beta nucleotide sequences per donor were sequenced, and 15% to 20% of those sequences were non-productive. Study-level results and caveats: In this cohort, only TCR beta chains were sequenced, and detectable features were limited by the absence of alpha or paired-chain data. In the study, approximately 160 TCR beta chains were listed as associated with cytomegalovirus. It was suggested by the authors that the approach could potentially be generalized to other disease states and immunological phenotypes. In both the original and validation cohorts, the classifier was reported to diagnose cytomegalovirus status with high specificity and sensitivity. A further reported finding was that TCR beta sequences accurately predicted the HLA-A and HLA-B alleles for most subjects in the first cohort. A later analysis found that HLA-associated TCR beta chains were more clonally expanded and had lower generation probabilities than equally common non-associated chains. When HLA alleles, especially DR and DQ, strongly co-occurred, attributing TCR associations to individual alleles was difficult. Because counts were too low, approximately 18 rarely observed V segments, including chromosome 9 orphons, were excluded from the earlier analysis of about 500 of the donors. The sequencing pipeline was judged likely to have produced a cluster of highly shared sequence variants as a technical artifact. Compared with the 666-donor mean, donors in an Asian-associated ancestry cluster had fewer N-insertions in productive TCRs, according to a later genetic analysis. Some IMGT-functional V segments, including TRBV6-2 and TRBV6-3, could not be told apart with the 87-base-pair reads, so those segments were excluded. In an earlier analysis of around 600 of the donors, most TCR beta V segments appeared in productive rearrangements about 87% or about 30% of the time, broadly matching IMGT annotations. Because HLA typing was unavailable for some donors at each locus, only the typed subset was used in association tests. According to a later analysis, parvovirus B19, influenza, CMV and Epstein-Barr virus appeared linked to several top co-occurrence clusters. Correlated functional status among segregating V segments might reflect linkage disequilibrium, but an unknown experimental factor could not be ruled out. While some public TCRs were present in many individuals, most TCR sequences turned up only very rarely across donors. Three of the identified cytomegalovirus-associated TCR beta chains were confirmed in vitro to be specific for cytomegalovirus antigens. In a later analysis, some 18,000 TCR beta sequences were associated with specific HLA alleles at a false discovery rate of 0.05. V-gene and J-gene trimming of TCR beta chains was associated with a missense DCLRE1C variant in a later genetic analysis, and the association was replicated in an independent cohort. The only immune exposure information available for the cohort was CMV serostatus. In a later analysis, most CMV-associated TCR beta chains were found to appear HLA-restricted, with HLA associations seemingly driven largely by CMV exposure. In a later analysis, the rate of TCR association differed among HLA loci, with DRB1 alleles having the most associated TCRs and HLA-C alleles having the fewest. Sequencing depth was assumed to be roughly uniform across donors in the presence/absence analyses, though that assumption may not hold.

In total, 666 healthy bone marrow donors made up the cohort. At the time of sampling, every cohort member was nominally healthy, though immune exposures that went unrecorded were likely present. The donor tested CMV seropositive and was one of the 289 seropositive cohort members. A peripheral blood sample was provided by each donor, and peripheral blood mononuclear cells were used for TCR beta sequencing. The Qiagen DNeasy Blood Extraction Kit was used to extract genomic DNA from the blood cell samples. The library came from the immunoSEQ multiplex PCR assay. The multiplex PCR relied on a mix of 60 forward primers for TCR Vbeta segments and 13 reverse primers for TCR Jbeta segments. The CDR3 region of rearranged TCR beta genes was amplified from genomic DNA with a multiplex PCR assay. The Illumina HiSeq System was used to sequence the amplified TCR beta libraries as 87-base-pair reads. Regarding the original processing steps: Across the 500 to 850 repertoires, a later analysis counted 80 million or so unique TCR beta chains, approximately 10 million of which were shared by at least two donors. Raw reads were error-corrected and collapsed into unique sequences with a nearest-neighbor algorithm that merged closely related sequences to remove PCR and sequencing errors. V, D and J gene segments were assigned by aligning CDR3 sequences to IMGT reference sequences. For a sequence to be retained, a match of at least six nucleotides was required to both a V gene segment and a J gene segment. Rearrangements were called productive when the CDR3 lacked stop codons and stayed in frame with V and J; all others were non-productive. Following IMGT convention, CDR3 was defined as the stretch from the second conserved V-encoded cysteine to the conserved J-encoded phenylalanine. The earlier analysis of a few hundred of the donors excluded sequences that lacked an unambiguous match to a single V gene segment. In an earlier analysis of 450 to 700 of the donors, V segments were called functional above 56.7% productive rearrangements and were called segregating when the between-donor standard deviation exceeded 5%. A statistical classification framework was developed to diagnose cytomegalovirus status using the catalog of TCR beta chain sequences. V and J gene assignment, in a later analysis, came from comparing TCR nucleotide sequences with IMGT/GENE-DB human TR gene sequences. Using the TCRdist pipeline, a later analysis assigned CDR3 sequences along with most-parsimonious VDJ recombination scenarios. In a later analysis, each TCR beta chain was defined by its CDR3 amino acid sequence together with its V-gene family, and reads lacking a unique V-gene family were excluded. As a way to deal with suspected cross-contamination and a sequencing artifact, a later analysis dropped under 600 nucleotide sequences that were highly shared and had low generation probability. In a later analysis, a clonal expansion index was calculated for each public chain from normalized within-repertoire ranks of inferred template counts. In a later analysis, generation probabilities were computed with a VDJ recombination model fitted to out-of-frame rearrangements, and the resulting probabilities were checked against IGoR. Hypergeometric tests were used in a later analysis to score TCR-TCR, TCR-HLA and TCR-CMV co-occurrence, with a repertoire-size bias correction applied to the TCR pairs. To estimate false discovery rates, a later analysis permuted the HLA or CMV assignments 20 times. A later analysis grouped co-occurring TCRs with DBSCAN, adding TCRdist sequence similarity when clustering within HLA-allele-positive subsets. Repertoires with fewer than 30,000 or more than 120,000 public chains, plus five repertoires with anomalous nucleotide sharing, were excluded from co-occurrence clustering. This immuneACCESS table, as held by TCRdb, lists in-frame sequences with V and J called but not all clones. Of the missing ones, under half trace to an unresolved V gene in checked studies; the others have no known cause. From that table come the V and J calls and clone size; the DNA was used to work out D and trimming. This sample holds about 120,000 clones; approximately 80% were observed only once. The biggest ten clones account for approximately 6.3% of the sample.

The CDR3 sequence holds 13 residues, the cysteine and phenylalanine included. Kept here is only the CDR3 DNA, which spans 39 bases and is read in frame from base 1. Trimming costs V 4 bases and J 7 bases, and their ends lie 14 bases apart. Via the germline V gene, CDR1 is SGHRS and CDR2 YFSETQ. About this clone itself: The clone's antigen remains unknown. No base-level quality is on record; no much larger clone is a single base apart.

The clonotype comes from a man younger than 30 in good health and CMV-seropositive. Sequenced input: PBMCs. The rearrangement combines TRBV5-1 with TRBJ1-2; TRBD1 is a possible D gene, resting on 6 matching bases. The nucleotide sequence reads TGCGCCAGCAGCCGGGGACAAACGGGTGGCTACACCTTC. Translated, it reads CASSRGQTGGYTF.